This TCR beta chain was observed in a study of T cell changes during pregnancy in multiple sclerosis (dated by TCRdb to between 2018 and 2021). With regard to the full study: The study examined how the T cell repertoire changed over the course of pregnancy in women with multiple sclerosis.

Library method: the immunoSEQ multiplex PCR assay. Drawn from immuneACCESS, this table holds only the in-frame rearrangements with V and J called that TCRdb kept. Clones are partly lost; checked studies trace under half to an unresolved V gene and leave the rest unexplained. Present in this sample are around 56,000 clones, over 80% of which were seen just once. The ten most abundant clones make up 0.7% to 0.8% of the sample. As to this clone: Its antigen is currently not known. Base qualities are not recorded, but no much larger clone differs from it by a single base.

The specimen comprised CD4+ T cells from peripheral blood mononuclear cells, sampled in the first trimester of pregnancy. The TCR sequence derives from a female donor with multiple sclerosis, enrolled in a pregnancy study.

The DNA sequence is as follows: TGCGCCAGCAGTTTCCAGGGGGCTGCGGGCACCGGGGAGCTGTTTTTT. The translation is CASSFQGAAGTGELFF. The chain joins TRBV5-1 to TRBJ2-2, with 8 junctional bases fitting TRBD1. Measured from the cysteine to the phenylalanine, the CDR3 is 16 residues long. Only the CDR3 region is kept as DNA, spanning 48 bases read in frame from base 1. The germline V gene specifies SGHRS as CDR1 and YFSETQ as CDR2. From V the trimming removes 5 bases and from J it removes 4 bases, while the gene matches leave 10 bases of the junction unaccounted for.